One sample yielded the 23 T cell receptor beta chains listed below, sequenced in a study of blood T cell repertoires in COVID-19. The repertoire was sequenced with immunoSEQ multiplex PCR; TCRdb's copy has only in-frame clones and lacks some. The table lists around 290,000 clones, 75% to 95% of them singletons. The sequencing input was PBMCs or T cells enriched from blood (not recorded which). The receptors were sampled from a woman aged 30 to 39 who had recovered from COVID-19.

This clone was seen a handful of times. This rearrangement joins TRBV9 to TRBJ2-7, with 7 bases that match TRBD1. The CDR3 has 14 residues. The germline V gene encodes CDR1 SGDLS and CDR2 YYNGEE. V shed 3 bases and J 3 bases; nucleotides not matched to a gene: 6. CDR3 sequence reads: CASSATGKDYEQYF. The DNA of the CDR3 is TGTGCCAGCAGCGCGACAGGGAAAGACTACGAGCAGTACTTC.

This clone showed up just once. The V call is TRBV6-5, the J call TRBJ2-1; TRBD1 agrees at 7 bases. Germline CDR1 is MNHEY and CDR2 is SVGAGI. The CDR3 totals 15 residues. V dropped 8 bases and J dropped 7; count of bases not matched to a gene: 14. The CDR3 coding sequence is TGTGCCAGCCTTACACAGGGACAGTTAAAGAATGAGCAGTTCTTC. It specifies CASLTQGQLKNEQFF.

The V call is TRBV29-1, the J call TRBJ1-1, with D maybe TRBD1 (6 bases). The CDR3 loop spans 12 amino acids. CDR1 SQVTM and CDR2 ANQGSEA come from the germline V gene. Trimming removed 7 bases from V and 1 base from J, with 10 bases in between. CDR3 loop: CSATGTNTEAFF. The CDR3 coding sequence is TGCAGCGCAACAGGGACGAACACTGAAGCTTTCTTT.

The genes are TRBV19 and TRBJ1-1; TRBD1 might be the D (6 bases). The V gene's germline CDR1 is LNHDA and CDR2 SQIVND (reference sequence). V lost 7 bases, J lost 1 base, and 10 bases lay in between. This CDR3 is 13 amino acids long. The CDR3 sequence is CASTTGQNTEAFF. CDR3 bases: TGTGCCAGTACCACGGGACAGAACACTGAAGCTTTCTTT.

The chain recombines TRBV6-2 or TRBV6-3 with TRBJ2-7; 9 nucleotides align to TRBD1. The CDR3 sequence is 15 residues long. The junction had 7 bases not matched to a gene; V was cut back by 5 bases and J by 2 bases. Germline CDR1 MNHEY, CDR2 SVGEGT. The CDR3 loop reads CASSPTGGPTYEQYF. CDR3 DNA sequence: TGTGCCAGCAGTCCAACAGGGGGCCCAACCTACGAGCAGTACTTC.

In the case of this clone: The junction does not match germline at one end; this may be a read error. The chain uses TRBV7-7 and TRBJ2-7; a weak D match, TRBD1 (7 bases). The germline V gene has CDR1 SSHAT and CDR2 FNYEAQ (reference sequence). This CDR3 is 15 amino acids long. The CDR3 bases are TGTGCTAGCAGCCCCTCGCCAGGGGGGTCCTACGAGCAGTACTTC. Translating it yields CASSPSPGGSYEQYF.

The chain has TRBV7-9 and TRBJ2-3; TRBD2 matches 10 bases. The CDR3 is 16 amino acids. The trim removed 5 bases at V and 2 bases at J, leaving 7 bases unmatched. The germline V gene has CDR1 SEHNR and CDR2 FQNEAQ (reference sequence). The CDR3 DNA reads TGTGCCAGCAGCAATAGCGGGAGGCCTCTCACAGATACGCAGTATTTT. It is translated as CASSNSGRPLTDTQYF.

This chain links TRBV12-3 or TRBV12-4 with TRBJ2-7; D unclear. Trimming pared 6 bases from V and 1 base from J, leaving 7 bases between. This CDR3 is built from 12 residues. This CDR3 is CASSLTSYEQYF. The DNA for the CDR3 is TGTGCCAGCAGCTTAACATCCTACGAGCAGTACTTC.

This chain uses TRBV2 with TRBJ1-2; perhaps TRBD1 as D (6 bases). The ends were cut back, 3 bases at V and 5 bases at J, with 13 bases in the middle. This CDR3 contains 14 residues. Looked up from germline, CDR1 is SNHLY and CDR2 is FYNNEI. The CDR3 protein is CASSEQGPSYGYTF. The CDR3 bases are TGTGCCAGCAGTGAGCAGGGGCCCAGTTATGGCTACACCTTC.

This clone was observed once. The chain couples TRBV6-5 to TRBJ2-2; D not certain. Germline loops: CDR1 MNHEY, CDR2 SVGAGI. V gave up 6 bases and J gave up 2 bases, with 7 bases separating them. This CDR3 spans 13 amino acids. The CDR3 DNA sequence: TGTGCCAGCAGCTATACCAACACCGGGGAGCTGTTTTTT. Its protein product is CASSYTNTGELFF.

The rearrangement joins TRBV6-2 or TRBV6-3 to TRBJ2-1, with D perhaps TRBD1 (6 bases). The germline gives CDR1 MNHEY, CDR2 SVGEGT. Trimming took off 0 bases at V and 4 bases at J, with 16 bases between the two ends. The CDR3 loop spans 17 amino acids. This CDR3 is CASSYSNTGLTYNEQFF. The CDR3 nucleotides are TGTGCCAGCAGTTACTCGAACACAGGGTTGACGTACAATGAGCAGTTCTTC.

The chain uses TRBV6-5 and TRBJ2-3; the D gene is possibly TRBD2 (7 bases). Trimming cost V 0 bases and J 5 bases, with 15 bases left between them. The CDR3 is 16 residues long. Germline CDR1 MNHEY, CDR2 SVGAGI. The CDR3 nucleotides read TGTGCCAGCAGTTACTCGGCGGGGGCGGGGGTAGATACGCAGTATTTT. The encoded protein is CASSYSAGAGVDTQYF.

The chain combines TRBV29-1 with TRBJ2-7, with D possibly being TRBD2 (5 bases). The germline V gene encodes CDR1 SQVTM and CDR2 ANQGSEA. The CDR3 runs 13 residues. V lost 3 bases and J 4 bases, leaving 13 bases between the germline ends. CDR3 residues: CSVDSGGGYEQYF. The DNA for the CDR3 is TGCAGCGTTGACAGTGGCGGAGGATACGAGCAGTACTTC.

This chain connects TRBV9 to TRBJ2-3; tentative D call: TRBD1 (6 bases). Deletions cut 1 base from V and 10 bases from J, with 10 bases between. The CDR3 has 12 residues. Germline-derived CDR1 and CDR2 are SGDLS and YYNGEE. The CDR3 protein is CASSVSAGAQYF. The DNA for the CDR3 is TGTGCCAGCAGCGTAAGCGCAGGGGCGCAGTATTTT.

The rearrangement uses TRBV27 and TRBJ2-7; 10 nucleotides line up with TRBD1. With 6 bases clipped from V and 3 bases from J, the junction kept 5 bases outside the gene matches. The CDR3 is made up of 14 amino acids. The germline CDR1 and CDR2 sequences are MNHEY and SMNVEV (reference sequence). CDR3 region: CASRAGTGVYEQYF. The CDR3 bases are TGTGCCAGCAGGGCCGGGACAGGGGTCTACGAGCAGTACTTC.

V gene TRBV28 combines with J gene TRBJ2-1; 7 nucleotides agree with TRBD1. V shed 2 bases and J 2 bases; nucleotides not matched to a gene: 3. The CDR3 totals 15 residues. Germline CDR1 is MDHEN and CDR2 is SYDVKM. Here the CDR3 reads CASSLAGTAYNEQFF. The CDR3 nucleotides read TGTGCCAGCAGTTTAGCCGGGACAGCCTACAATGAGCAGTTCTTC.

The genes are TRBV28 and TRBJ2-1, with no clear D. The CDR3 is 14 residues long. CDR1 is MDHEN and CDR2 is SYDVKM in the germline V gene. V gave up 3 bases and J gave up 5 bases, with 11 bases separating them. In DNA form, the CDR3 reads TGTGCCAGCAGTTTCATAGCCGATAACAATGAGCAGTTCTTC. This sequence encodes CASSFIADNNEQFF.

J is TRBJ1-1 and V is TRBV4-3, with D hard to call. Germline V gene data show CDR1 as LGHNA and CDR2 as YSLEER. Trimming removed 0 bases from V and 3 bases from J, with 8 bases in between. The CDR3 contains 14 residues. CDR3 sequence reads: CASSQDLGYTEAFF. As DNA, the CDR3 is TGCGCCAGCAGCCAAGATCTCGGTTACACTGAAGCTTTCTTT.

This chain joins TRBV10-2 and TRBJ2-5; perhaps TRBD2 as D (6 bases). V was clipped by 7 bases and J by 1 base, with 10 bases between them. The CDR3 runs to 13 residues. The V gene's germline CDR1 is WSHSY and CDR2 SAAADI. The CDR3, as DNA: TGCGCCAGCATGCAGACTAGCCAAGAGACCCAGTACTTC. Residues: CASMQTSQETQYF.

V and J are TRBV28 and TRBJ2-2, with a tentative D call TRBD2 (6 bases). Per germline, CDR1 MDHEN and CDR2 SYDVKM. Trimming took 8 bases from V and 4 from J, leaving 14 bases between them. CDR3 size: 14 residues. The CDR3 DNA sequence: TGTGCCAGCCGCCGCGGGAAGAGCACCGGGGAGCTGTTTTTT. Its protein product is CASRRGKSTGELFF.

This chain joins TRBV18 and TRBJ1-5, with D possibly being TRBD1 (6 bases). CDR3 length: 15 amino acids. V lost 5 bases, J lost 7 bases, and 18 bases lay in between. The germline CDR1 and CDR2 sequences are KGHSH and LQKENI. The CDR3 protein is CASSTNQGSPQPQHF. In DNA, the CDR3 is TGTGCCAGCTCAACTAACCAGGGGTCCCCACAGCCCCAGCATTTT. Full variable domain (outside the CDR3, taken from reference TRBV18 and TRBJ1-5): NAGVMQNPRHLVRRRGQEARLRCSPMKGHSHVYWYRQLPEEGLKFMVYLQKENIIDESGMPKERFSAEFPKEGPSILRIQQVVRGDSAAYFCASSTNQGSPQPQHFGDGTRLSIL.

The V gene is TRBV5-4, the J gene TRBJ2-7; no clear D. CDR1 SGHNT and CDR2 YYREEE come from the germline V gene (reference sequence). The CDR3 runs 11 residues. V shed 0 bases and J shed 6 bases, with 4 bases lying between them. The CDR3 nucleotides are TGTGCCAGCAGCTTGGGTCTCGAGCAGTACTTC. Its protein is CASSLGLEQYF. Together with reference TRBV5-4 and TRBJ2-7, the CDR3 gives the full variable domain: ETGVTQSPTHLIKTRGQQVTLRCSSQSGHNTVSWYQQALGQGPQFIFQYYREEENGRGNFPPRFSGLQFPNYSSELNVNALELDDSALYLCASSLGLEQYFGPGTRLTVT.

The chain combines TRBV5-6 with TRBJ1-5; D perhaps matches TRBD1 (5 bases). The V gene's germline CDR1 is SGHDT and CDR2 YYEEEE. CDR3 length: 15 residues. With 2 bases removed from V and 0 bases from J, the gap between germline ends came to 9 bases. CDR3 amino acids: CASSFGHTSNQPQHF. The DNA of the CDR3 is TGTGCCAGCAGCTTCGGACACACTAGCAATCAGCCCCAGCATTTT.